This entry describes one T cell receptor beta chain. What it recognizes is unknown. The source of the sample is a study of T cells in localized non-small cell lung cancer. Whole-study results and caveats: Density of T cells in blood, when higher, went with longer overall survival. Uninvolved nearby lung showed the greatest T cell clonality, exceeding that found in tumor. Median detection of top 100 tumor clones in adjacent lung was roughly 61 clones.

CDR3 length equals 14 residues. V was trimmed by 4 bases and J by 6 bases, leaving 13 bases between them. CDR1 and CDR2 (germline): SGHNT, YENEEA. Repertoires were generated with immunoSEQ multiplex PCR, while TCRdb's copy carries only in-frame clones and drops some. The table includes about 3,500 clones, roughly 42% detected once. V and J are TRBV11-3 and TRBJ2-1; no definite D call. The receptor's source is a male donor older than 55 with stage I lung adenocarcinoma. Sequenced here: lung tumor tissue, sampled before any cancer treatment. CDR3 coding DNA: TGTGCCAGCAGCTCCGGTACTTCGTTCAATGAGCAGTTCTTC. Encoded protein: CASSSGTSFNEQFF.